This entry lists 16 T cell receptor beta chains sequenced from one sample in a study of blood T cell repertoires in COVID-19. The data were produced by immunoSEQ multiplex PCR, yet TCRdb's version contains in-frame clones alone and is incomplete. Of about 200,000 clones listed, approximately 81% are singletons. Material: peripheral blood. These receptor sequences come from a human donor in a cohort sampled during active COVID-19.

V and J are TRBV5-1 and TRBJ1-5; no firm D call. V was cut by 0 bases and J by 3 bases, with 16 bases left in between. Germline CDR1 and CDR2: SGHRS and YFSETQ. This CDR3 is 17 amino acids long. The CDR3, as DNA: TGCGCCAGCAGCTTGGGGGCGGGGAGGGTTGACAATCAGCCCCAGCATTTT. Its translation is CASSLGAGRVDNQPQHF.

The V gene is TRBV5-8, the J gene TRBJ1-6; D is ambiguous. Between the trimmed V and J ends, which lost 9 bases and 10 bases, there was a span of 14 bases. The CDR3 extends over 12 amino acids. Germline V lookup: CDR1 SGHTS, CDR2 YDEGEE. The CDR3 sequence: CATNNAASPLHF. For the CDR3, the DNA is TGTGCCACCAACAATGCCGCCTCACCCCTCCACTTT.

The chain has TRBV29-1 and TRBJ2-1, with D possibly TRBD1 on 6 matching bases. The V gene lost 3 bases and the J gene lost 1 base, with 10 bases spanning the gap. The CDR3 has 14 amino acids. The germline V gene encodes CDR1 SQVTM and CDR2 ANQGSEA. The CDR3 DNA reads as TGCAGCGTTGATACAGGGTTTTCCTACAATGAGCAGTTCTTC. Its translation is CSVDTGFSYNEQFF.

The chain joins TRBV24-1 to TRBJ2-5, with TRBD1 as a possible D gene (6 bases). The CDR3 is 15 residues long. Germline V CDR1 and CDR2: KGHDR, SFDVKD. The V end was cut by 1 base, the J end by 5 bases, with 13 bases between. CDR3 nucleotides: TGTGCCACCAGTGATTTAGGCAGGGGTCGGGAGACCCAGTACTTC. It yields the protein CATSDLGRGRETQYF.

The genes are TRBV7-9 and TRBJ2-5, with 11 bases aligning to TRBD2. Germline V gene data show CDR1 as SEHNR and CDR2 as FQNEAQ (reference sequence). The CDR3 is 19 residues long. The J segment lost 1 base and the V segment lost 3 bases, leaving 13 bases of the junction unmatched. The CDR3 region is CASSFGASGGLKTQETQYF. The CDR3 DNA reads as TGTGCCAGCAGCTTTGGGGCTAGCGGGGGGCTGAAAACCCAAGAGACCCAGTACTTC.

V and J are TRBV6-1 and TRBJ1-5; D ambiguous. There are 15 residues in the CDR3. Trimming removed 3 bases from V and 0 bases from J, with 9 bases in between. Germline V gene sequence: CDR1 MNHNS, CDR2 SASEGT. The CDR3 DNA sequence: TGTGCCAGCAGTGATAACCGGGGTAGCAATCAGCCCCAGCATTTT. Translating gives CASSDNRGSNQPQHF.

The chain uses TRBV9 and TRBJ1-1; 8 nucleotides align to TRBD1. The CDR3 runs 14 residues. V was pared by 3 bases and J by 6 bases, with 7 bases of the junction left unmatched. CDR1 and CDR2 from the germline V gene are SGDLS and YYNGEE. This chain's CDR3 is CASSAQGALSEAFF. In DNA form, the CDR3 reads TGTGCCAGCAGCGCCCAGGGGGCCCTGTCTGAAGCTTTCTTT.

For the CDR3, the DNA is TGTGCCACCAGTGAAACTAGTCCCAGCTCCTACAATGAGCAGTTCTTC. It yields the protein CATSETSPSSYNEQFF. The chain carries TRBV24-1 and TRBJ2-1, with a weak D call TRBD2 (5 bases). Germline lookup yields CDR1 KGHDR and CDR2 SFDVKD. The CDR3 is 16 residues long. Trimming pared 4 bases from V and 0 bases from J, leaving 12 bases between.

CDR3 bases: TGTGCCAGCAGCTTAAACAGGGGCACGAACACCGGGGAGCTGTTTTTT. It codes for CASSLNRGTNTGELFF. This sequence joins TRBV5-6 and TRBJ2-2; TRBD1 matches at 7 bases. The length of the CDR3 is 16 residues. Germline V lookup: CDR1 SGHDT, CDR2 YYEEEE. V shed 2 bases, J shed 0 bases, and the junction held 4 bases outside the gene matches.

This rearrangement joins TRBV5-6 to TRBJ2-7; 12 positions match TRBD1. V trimming: 4 bases; J trimming: 5 bases; junction bases outside the gene matches: 10. CDR3 length: 16 residues. CDR1 is SGHDT, CDR2 YYEEEE, per germline. CDR3 sequence: CASSPTSGTGGHEQYV. The CDR3 DNA is TGTGCCAGCAGCCCCACCTCCGGGACAGGGGGCCACGAGCAGTACGTC.

The V and J genes are TRBV6-2 or TRBV6-3 and TRBJ2-5, with TRBD1 matching over 12 bases. Germline CDR1 is MNHEY and CDR2 is SVGEGT. There are 17 residues in the CDR3. Germline trimming cut 4 bases from V and 5 bases from J; bases unmatched to any gene: 11. The CDR3 DNA follows: TGTGCCAGCAGTTTTACCCTGGGACAGGGGGCGCGGGAGACCCAGTACTTC. Translation gives CASSFTLGQGARETQYF.

The chain employs TRBV19 and TRBJ2-5; D is unclear. CDR3 length: 16 amino acids. In germline, CDR1 is LNHDA, CDR2 SQIVND (reference sequence). V lost 5 bases and J 2 bases, leaving 18 bases between the germline ends. The DNA of the CDR3 is TGTGCCAGTAGTCCCCGACTGGGTATGGAACAAGAGACCCAGTACTTC. This translates into CASSPRLGMEQETQYF. The entire variable domain, with the rest obtained from reference TRBV19 and TRBJ2-5, is as follows: DGGITQSPKYLFRKEGQNVTLSCEQNLNHDAMYWYRQDPGQGLRLIYYSQIVNDFQKGDIAEGYSVSREKKESFPLTVTSAQKNPTAFYLCASSPRLGMEQETQYFGPGTRLLVL.

This clone was counted only a few times. The chain recombines TRBV7-6 with TRBJ1-3; D is unresolved. V lost 0 bases and J lost 7, with 7 bases in between. The CDR3 extends over 13 amino acids. Germline lookup yields CDR1 SGHVS and CDR2 FNYEAQ. CDR3 nucleotide sequence: TGTGCCAGCAGCTTAGCGTCGTTGAACACCATATATTTT. This translates into CASSLASLNTIYF.

The chain employs TRBV28 and TRBJ2-1; TRBD2 agrees at 9 bases. The CDR3 runs to 14 residues. The germline CDR1 and CDR2 sequences are MDHEN and SYDVKM. The junction had 7 bases not matched to a gene; V was cut back by 6 bases and J by 7 bases. DNA of the CDR3: TGTGCCAGCAGGGGGGGGCTAGCGGGAAATGAGCAGTTCTTC. Translated, it gives CASRGGLAGNEQFF.

This clone has more than one count but fewer than ten. V and J are TRBV7-2 and TRBJ1-6; D may be TRBD1 (6 bases). V shed 2 bases and J shed 7 bases, with 9 bases lying between them. The CDR3 contains 14 residues. Germline lookup yields CDR1 SGHTA and CDR2 FQGNSA. For the CDR3, the DNA is TGTGCCAGCAGCTTACAGGGGTGGAATTCACCCCTCCACTTT. Amino acids: CASSLQGWNSPLHF.

The V call is TRBV15, the J call TRBJ2-1; no firm D call. This CDR3 has 16 residues. The ends were cut back, 0 bases at V and 0 bases at J, with 9 bases in the middle. Looked up from germline, CDR1 is LNHNV and CDR2 is YYDKDF (reference sequence). In DNA form, the CDR3 reads TGTGCCACCAGCAGAGACCCAGTAAGCTCCTACAATGAGCAGTTCTTC. It encodes CATSRDPVSSYNEQFF.